The 5 T cell receptor beta chains listed next were all sequenced from one sample in a study of blood T cells in healthy people across ages. A J-beta primer mix and a sample-barcoded 5' primer were used in a second PCR of about 7 to 12 cycles. TCRdb used MiXCR to reprocess the 5' RACE reads, holding one entry per CDR3 protein. Of more than 700,000 distinct CDR3 sequences detected, approximately 53% appear once; the ten largest clones hold 41%. The sample comprised blood. The receptors shown here come from a man older than 75 in good health.

Written as DNA, the CDR3 is TGTGCCAGCGAGACCGACCGAGGGGCTAATGAAAAACTGTTTTTT. Its translation is CASETDRGANEKLFF. V usage is TRBV2 and J usage is TRBJ1-4; possible D gene TRBD1, 5 bases. The CDR3 covers 15 residues. V was trimmed by 8 bases and J by 3 bases, leaving 16 bases between them. The V gene's germline CDR1 is SNHLY and CDR2 FYNNEI.

The table lists this clonotype with a count of one. The chain has TRBV28 and TRBJ1-2; D is possibly TRBD1 (5 bases). V dropped 7 bases and J dropped 1 base, with 7 bases sitting between them. Germline values: CDR1 MDHEN, CDR2 SYDVKM. The CDR3 loop spans 12 amino acids. Here the CDR3 DNA reads TGTGCCAGCAAACAGGTTAACTATGGCTACACCTTC. It translates to CASKQVNYGYTF.

The CDR3 spells CATSRVAGGVSYNEQYF. DNA for the CDR3: TGTGCCACCAGCAGAGTAGCGGGAGGGGTTTCTTACAATGAGCAGTACTTC. The gene calls are TRBV15 and TRBJ2-1; 11 nucleotides agree with TRBD2. The J call may be mistaken, given a closer DNA end match to TRBJ2-7. This CDR3 comprises 17 residues. Germline loops: CDR1 LNHNV, CDR2 YYDKDF (reference sequence).

The chain uses TRBV5-1 and TRBJ2-5; TRBD1 aligns across 11 bases. Losses at the gene ends were 0 bases for V and 2 bases for J; bases not matched to a gene: 9. Germline V gives CDR1 SGHRS, CDR2 YFSETQ. This CDR3 has 18 residues. CDR3 DNA: TGCGCCAGCAGCTTGGGGCCGGGACAGGGGGTCAGGCAAGAGACCCAGTACTTC. Residues: CASSLGPGQGVRQETQYF. Full variable domain (remainder filled in from reference TRBV5-1 and TRBJ2-5): KAGVTQTPRYLIKTRGQQVTLSCSPISGHRSVSWYQQTPGQGLQFLFEYFSETQRNKGNFPGRFSGRQFSNSRSEMNVSTLELGDSALYLCASSLGPGQGVRQETQYFGPGTRLLVL.

The chain recombines TRBV12-3 or TRBV12-4 with TRBJ2-1, with D possibly TRBD2 on 5 matching bases. The CDR3 covers 17 residues. The V end was cut by 7 bases, the J end by 0 bases, with 19 bases between. The CDR3 DNA sequence: TGTGCCAGCATCCCCGCAGTAGCGAGTAGCTCCTACAATGAGCAGTTCTTC. It encodes CASIPAVASSSYNEQFF.